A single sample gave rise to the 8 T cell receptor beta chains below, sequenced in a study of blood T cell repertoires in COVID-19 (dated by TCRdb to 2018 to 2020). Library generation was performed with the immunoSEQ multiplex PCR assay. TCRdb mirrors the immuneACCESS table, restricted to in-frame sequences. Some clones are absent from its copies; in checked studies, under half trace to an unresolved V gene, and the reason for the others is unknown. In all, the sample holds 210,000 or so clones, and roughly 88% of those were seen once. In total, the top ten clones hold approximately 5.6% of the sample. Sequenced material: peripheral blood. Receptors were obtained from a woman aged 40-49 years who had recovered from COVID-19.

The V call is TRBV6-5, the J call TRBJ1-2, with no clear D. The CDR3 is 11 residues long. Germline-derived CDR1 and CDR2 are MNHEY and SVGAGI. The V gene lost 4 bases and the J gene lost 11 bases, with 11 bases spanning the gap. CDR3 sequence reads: CASSSTREYTF. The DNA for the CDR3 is TGTGCCAGCAGTTCGACAAGGGAGTACACCTTC.

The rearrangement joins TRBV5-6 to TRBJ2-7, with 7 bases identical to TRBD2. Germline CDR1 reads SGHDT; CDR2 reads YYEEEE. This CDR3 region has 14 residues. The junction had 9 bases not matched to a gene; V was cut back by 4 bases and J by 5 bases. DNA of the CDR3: TGTGCCAGCAGCAAAGGACTAGATCAGGACGAGCAGTACTTC. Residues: CASSKGLDQDEQYF.

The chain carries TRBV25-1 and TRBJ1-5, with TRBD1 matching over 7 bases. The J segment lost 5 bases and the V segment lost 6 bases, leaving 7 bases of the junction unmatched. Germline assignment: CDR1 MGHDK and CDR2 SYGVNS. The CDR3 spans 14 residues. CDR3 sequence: CASRQTGAHQPQHF. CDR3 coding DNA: TGTGCCAGCAGACAAACAGGGGCCCATCAGCCCCAGCATTTT.

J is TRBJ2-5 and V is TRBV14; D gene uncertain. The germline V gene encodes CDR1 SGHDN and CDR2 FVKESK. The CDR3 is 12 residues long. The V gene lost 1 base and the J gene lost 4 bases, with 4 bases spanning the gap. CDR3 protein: CASSQVRETQYF. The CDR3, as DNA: TGTGCCAGCAGCCAAGTTAGAGAGACCCAGTACTTC.

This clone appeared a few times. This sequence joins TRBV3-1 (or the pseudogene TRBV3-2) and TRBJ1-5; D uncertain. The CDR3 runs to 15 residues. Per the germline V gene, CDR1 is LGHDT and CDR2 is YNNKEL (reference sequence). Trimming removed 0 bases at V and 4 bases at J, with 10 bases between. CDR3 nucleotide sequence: TGTGCCAGCAGCCAAGATACCACGGGGAATCAGCCCCAGCATTTT. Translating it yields CASSQDTTGNQPQHF.

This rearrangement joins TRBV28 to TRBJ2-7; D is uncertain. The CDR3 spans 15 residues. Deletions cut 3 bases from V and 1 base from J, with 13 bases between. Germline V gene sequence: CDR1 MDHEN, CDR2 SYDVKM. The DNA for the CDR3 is TGTGCCAGCAGTTTCCTGGTAGCCACTTCCTACGAGCAGTACTTC. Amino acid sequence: CASSFLVATSYEQYF.

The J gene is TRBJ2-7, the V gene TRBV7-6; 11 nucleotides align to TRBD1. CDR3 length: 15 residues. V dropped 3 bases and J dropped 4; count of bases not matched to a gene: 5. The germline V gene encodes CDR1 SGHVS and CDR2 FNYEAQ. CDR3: CASSFWTGGGYEQYF. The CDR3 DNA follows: TGTGCCAGCAGCTTTTGGACAGGGGGCGGGTACGAGCAGTACTTC.

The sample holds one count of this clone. CDR3 protein: CASSLGVIGELFF. The CDR3 nucleotides are TGTGCCAGCAGCTTAGGCGTGATCGGGGAGCTGTTTTTT. V usage is TRBV7-6 and J usage is TRBJ2-2; unclear D gene. The CDR3 sequence is 13 residues long. Deletions cut 1 base from V and 7 bases from J, with 7 bases between. Germline V gene sequence: CDR1 SGHVS, CDR2 FNYEAQ. The variable domain in full, completed from reference TRBV7-6 and TRBJ2-2, reads GAGVSQSPRYKVTKRGQDVALRCDPISGHVSLYWYRQALGQGPEFLTYFNYEAQQDKSGLPNDRFSAERPEGSISTLTIQRTEQRDSAMYRCASSLGVIGELFFGEGSRLTVL.